These 12 T cell receptor beta chains were all obtained from the same sample, sequenced in a study of T-cell reconstitution after alpha-beta-depleted transplantation in children. As it was prepared, the TCRbeta library received unique molecular identifiers. TCRdb analysed the PCR reads with MiXCR anew, one entry per CDR3 protein. Of approximately 88,000 distinct CDR3 sequences in the sample, 10% to 15% were seen once. The material was PBMCs from the stem cell graft donor, obtained from the stem cell graft. The receptors derive from a human donor who donated a stem cell graft to a child with inherited bone marrow failure.

This clonotype has more than one count but fewer than ten. The junction differs from germline at one of its ends, possibly a read error. The rearrangement uses TRBV5-6 and TRBJ1-1; 8 bases align to TRBD1. The CDR3 extends over 17 amino acids. CDR1 is SGHDT, CDR2 YYEEEE, per germline. The CDR3 sequence is CASSFLHGQGTNTEAFF. The CDR3 DNA follows: TGTGCCAGCAGCTTCCTGCATGGACAGGGTACGAACACAGAAGCTTTCTTT. Using reference TRBV5-6 and TRBJ1-1 for the parts outside the CDR3, the full variable domain is DAGVTQSPTHLIKTRGQQVTLRCSPKSGHDTVSWYQQALGQGPQFIFQYYEEEERQRGNFPDRFSGHQFPNYSSELNVNALLLGDSALYLCASSFLHGQGTNTEAFFGQGTRLTVV.

This clonotype was detected ten times or more. This chain joins TRBV10-3 and TRBJ1-5; D is unresolved. This CDR3 contains 16 residues. V lost 0 bases, J lost 0 bases, and 9 bases lay in between. CDR1 is ENHRY and CDR2 is SYGVKD in the germline V gene. For the CDR3, the DNA is TGTGCCATCAGTGAGTCGATATTAAGTAGCAATCAGCCCCAGCATTTT. Its translation is CAISESILSSNQPQHF.

This clonotype was counted ten times or more. V is TRBV27 and J is TRBJ2-1, with a possible D match to TRBD1 (6 bases). From germline, CDR1 is MNHEY and CDR2 SMNVEV (reference sequence). V dropped 3 bases and J dropped 2 bases, with 11 bases sitting between them. The CDR3 runs 15 residues. The CDR3 reads CASSFLTGPYNEQFF. The CDR3 DNA reads as TGTGCCAGCAGTTTTTTGACAGGACCCTACAATGAGCAGTTCTTC.

The chain uses TRBV5-1 and TRBJ1-3; tentatively, D is TRBD1 (5 bases). Germline-derived CDR1 and CDR2 are SGHRS and YFSETQ. Trimming shortened V by 1 base and J by 2 bases, and 7 bases separated the two germline ends. This CDR3 is 14 amino acids long. Here the CDR3 DNA reads TGCGCCAGCAGCTTGAAGGGACCTGGAAACACCATATATTTT. This codes for CASSLKGPGNTIYF.

This clonotype was observed a few times. The CDR3, as DNA: TGTGCCAGCAGCGAAAGCGGGAGAATGTGGGATCAGCCCCAGCATTTT. Its protein product is CASSESGRMWDQPQHF. The chain combines TRBV6-1 with TRBJ1-5, with D uncertain. CDR3 length equals 16 residues. From germline, CDR1 is MNHNS and CDR2 SASEGT. V was cut by 6 bases and J by 5 bases, with 20 bases left in between.

This clonotype was seen at least ten times. The gene calls are TRBV19 and TRBJ2-7; no clear D. This CDR3 has 11 residues. V was pared by 5 bases and J by 5 bases, with 7 bases between. Per the germline V gene, CDR1 is LNHDA and CDR2 is SQIVND (reference sequence). This chain's CDR3 is CASSPLNEQYF. The CDR3 region has the DNA TGTGCCAGTAGTCCCCTCAACGAGCAGTACTTC.

The table lists this clonotype with many counts. The chain uses TRBV2 and TRBJ2-5, with D perhaps matching TRBD2 (5 bases). The CDR3 runs to 14 residues. Looked up from germline, CDR1 is SNHLY and CDR2 is FYNNEI. The V end was cut by 3 bases, the J end by 4 bases, with 12 bases between. This CDR3 is CASSDRSGGETQYF. In DNA form, the CDR3 reads TGTGCCAGCAGTGATCGGAGCGGCGGAGAGACCCAGTACTTC.

The sample holds many counts of this clonotype. The chain has TRBV6-5 and TRBJ1-5; D gene unclear. The V and J ends lost 6 bases and 3 bases respectively, with 15 bases between them. This CDR3 is 15 amino acids long. CDR1 and CDR2 (germline): MNHEY, SVGAGI. The CDR3: CASSRGPSVNQPQHF. The CDR3 DNA sequence: TGTGCCAGCAGCCGGGGTCCGTCGGTCAATCAGCCCCAGCATTTT.

The sample holds many counts of this clonotype. This chain joins TRBV7-9 and TRBJ2-5; perhaps TRBD2 as D (6 bases). Germline CDR1 reads SEHNR; CDR2 reads FQNEAQ (reference sequence). Trimming took off 3 bases at V and 4 bases at J, with 15 bases between the two ends. CDR3 size: 15 residues. The CDR3 DNA follows: TGTGCCAGCAGCTTGGGACTCCCCGGGCGAGAGACCCAGTACTTC. It specifies CASSLGLPGRETQYF.

The rearrangement uses TRBV20-1 and TRBJ1-5; unclear D gene. V lost 6 bases and J 4 bases, leaving 13 bases between the germline ends. The length of the CDR3 is 13 residues. Germline CDR1 and CDR2: DFQATT and SNEGSKA (reference sequence). The DNA for the CDR3 is TGCAGTGCCATAGAGTACGGTAATCAGCCCCAGCATTTT. This sequence encodes CSAIEYGNQPQHF.

The table lists this clonotype with many counts. The CDR3 reads CASSLVGTGYEQYF. CDR3 DNA sequence: TGTGCCAGCAGCTTGGTTGGGACAGGTTACGAGCAGTACTTC. The rearrangement uses TRBV5-6 and TRBJ2-7, with 8 bases matching TRBD1. The CDR3 loop spans 14 amino acids. Germline V gene data show CDR1 as SGHDT and CDR2 as YYEEEE. V shed 0 bases and J 4 bases; nucleotides not matched to a gene: 3.

The V and J genes are TRBV12-3 or TRBV12-4 and TRBJ1-1; D gene unclear. This CDR3 region has 12 residues. V lost 6 bases, J lost 7 bases, and 12 bases lay in between. The DNA for the CDR3 is TGTGCCAGCAGCCACGGTCCAAGTGAAGCTTTCTTT. Translating gives CASSHGPSEAFF.